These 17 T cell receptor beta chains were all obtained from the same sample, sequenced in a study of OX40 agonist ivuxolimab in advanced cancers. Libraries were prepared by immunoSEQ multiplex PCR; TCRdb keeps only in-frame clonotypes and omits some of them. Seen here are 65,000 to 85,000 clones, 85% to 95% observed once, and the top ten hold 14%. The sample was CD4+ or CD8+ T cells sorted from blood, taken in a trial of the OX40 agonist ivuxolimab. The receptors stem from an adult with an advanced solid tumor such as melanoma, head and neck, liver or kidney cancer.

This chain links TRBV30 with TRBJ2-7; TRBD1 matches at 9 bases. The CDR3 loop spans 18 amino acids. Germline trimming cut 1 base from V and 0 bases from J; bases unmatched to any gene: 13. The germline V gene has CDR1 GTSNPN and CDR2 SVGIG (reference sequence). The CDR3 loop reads CAWSDSVEGQGISYEQYF. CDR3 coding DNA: TGTGCCTGGAGTGATTCGGTGGAAGGACAGGGGATCTCCTACGAGCAGTACTTC.

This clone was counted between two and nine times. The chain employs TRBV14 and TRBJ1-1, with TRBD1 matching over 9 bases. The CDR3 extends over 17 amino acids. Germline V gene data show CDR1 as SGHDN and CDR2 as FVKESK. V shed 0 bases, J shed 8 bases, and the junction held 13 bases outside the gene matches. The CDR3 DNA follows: TGTGCCAGCAGCCAAGATCTATTGGGACAGGGCCAGGTCGAAGCTTTCTTT. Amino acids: CASSQDLLGQGQVEAFF.

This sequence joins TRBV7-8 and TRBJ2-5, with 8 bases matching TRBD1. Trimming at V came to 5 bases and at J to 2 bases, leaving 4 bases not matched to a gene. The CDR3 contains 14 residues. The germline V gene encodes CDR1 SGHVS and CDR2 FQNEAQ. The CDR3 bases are TGTGCCAGCAGCACCGGGACAGGACAAGAGACCCAGTACTTC. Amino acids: CASSTGTGQETQYF.

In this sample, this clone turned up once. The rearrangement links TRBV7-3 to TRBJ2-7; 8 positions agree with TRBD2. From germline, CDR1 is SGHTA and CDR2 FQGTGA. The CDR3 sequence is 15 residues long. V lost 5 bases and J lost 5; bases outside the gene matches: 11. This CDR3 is CASSLLAGGADEQYF. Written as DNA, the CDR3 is TGTGCCAGCAGCCTCCTGGCGGGAGGCGCCGACGAGCAGTACTTC.

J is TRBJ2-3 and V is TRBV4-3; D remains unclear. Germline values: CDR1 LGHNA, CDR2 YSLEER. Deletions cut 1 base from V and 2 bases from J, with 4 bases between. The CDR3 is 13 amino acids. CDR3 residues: CASSQGTTDTQYF. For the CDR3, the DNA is TGCGCCAGCAGCCAAGGGACCACAGATACGCAGTATTTT.

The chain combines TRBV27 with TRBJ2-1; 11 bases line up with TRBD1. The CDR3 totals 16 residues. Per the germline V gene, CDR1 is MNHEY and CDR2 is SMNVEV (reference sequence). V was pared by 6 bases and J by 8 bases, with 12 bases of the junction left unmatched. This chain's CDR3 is CASSDLRDRGVYEQFF. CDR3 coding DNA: TGTGCCAGCAGCGACCTCCGGGACAGGGGGGTCTATGAGCAGTTCTTC.

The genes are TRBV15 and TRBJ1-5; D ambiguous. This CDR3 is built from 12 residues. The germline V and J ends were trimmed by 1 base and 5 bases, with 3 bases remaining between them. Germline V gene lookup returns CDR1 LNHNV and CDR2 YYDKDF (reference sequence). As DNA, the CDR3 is TGTGCCACCAGCAGAGGGGATCAGCCCCAGCATTTT. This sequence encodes CATSRGDQPQHF.

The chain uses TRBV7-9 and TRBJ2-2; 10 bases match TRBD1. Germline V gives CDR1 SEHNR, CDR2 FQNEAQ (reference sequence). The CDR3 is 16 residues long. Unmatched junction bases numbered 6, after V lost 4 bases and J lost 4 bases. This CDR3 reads CASSSRTGGSTGELFF. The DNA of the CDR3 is TGTGCCAGCAGCTCCCGGACAGGGGGGAGCACCGGGGAGCTGTTTTTT.

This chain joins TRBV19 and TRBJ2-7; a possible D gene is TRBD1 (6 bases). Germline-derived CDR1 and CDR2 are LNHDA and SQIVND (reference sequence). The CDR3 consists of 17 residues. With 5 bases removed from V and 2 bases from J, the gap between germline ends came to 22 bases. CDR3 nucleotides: TGTGCCAGTAGTCTCTTCCCGGGCCGGGACATTCCCTACGAGCAGTACTTC. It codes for CASSLFPGRDIPYEQYF.

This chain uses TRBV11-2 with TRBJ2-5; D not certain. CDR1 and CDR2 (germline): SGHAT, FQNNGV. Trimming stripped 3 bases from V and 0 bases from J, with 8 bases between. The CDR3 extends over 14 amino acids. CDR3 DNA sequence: TGTGCCAGCAGCTTCGGGCCGTACCAAGAGACCCAGTACTTC. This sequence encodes CASSFGPYQETQYF. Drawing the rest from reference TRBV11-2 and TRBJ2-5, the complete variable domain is EAGVAQSPRYKIIEKRQSVAFWCNPISGHATLYWYQQILGQGPKLLIQFQNNGVVDDSQLPKDRFSAERLKGVDSTLKIQPAKLEDSAVYLCASSFGPYQETQYFGPGTRLLVL.

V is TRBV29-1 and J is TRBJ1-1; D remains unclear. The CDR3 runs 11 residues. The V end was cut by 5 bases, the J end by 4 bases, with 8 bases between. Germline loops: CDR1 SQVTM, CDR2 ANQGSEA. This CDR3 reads CSVNRGTEAFF. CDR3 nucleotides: TGCAGCGTTAACCGGGGCACTGAAGCTTTCTTT.

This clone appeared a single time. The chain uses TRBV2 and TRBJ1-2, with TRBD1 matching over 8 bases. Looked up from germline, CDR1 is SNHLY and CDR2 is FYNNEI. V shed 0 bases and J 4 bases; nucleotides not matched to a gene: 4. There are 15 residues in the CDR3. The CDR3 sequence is CASSEASGGLYGYTF. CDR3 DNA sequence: TGTGCCAGCAGTGAAGCCTCAGGGGGCCTCTATGGCTACACCTTC.

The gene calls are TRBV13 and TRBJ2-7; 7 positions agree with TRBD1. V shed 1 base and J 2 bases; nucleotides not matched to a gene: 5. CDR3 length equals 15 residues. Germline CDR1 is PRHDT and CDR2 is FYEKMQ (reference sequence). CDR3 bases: TGTGCCAGCAGCTTAGATAAGGGGGCCACCTACGAGCAGTACTTC. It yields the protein CASSLDKGATYEQYF.

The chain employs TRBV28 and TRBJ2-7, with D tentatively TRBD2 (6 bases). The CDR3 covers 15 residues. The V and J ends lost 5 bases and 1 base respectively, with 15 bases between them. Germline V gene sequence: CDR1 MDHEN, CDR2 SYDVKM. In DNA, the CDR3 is TGTGCCAGCAGTCCCCAGGTGGGGAGGTCCTACGAGCAGTACTTC. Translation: CASSPQVGRSYEQYF.

The CDR3 nucleotides are TGCGCCAGCAGCCAAGGGGGTGAAACTGAAGCTTTCTTT. It yields the protein CASSQGGETEAFF. The chain combines TRBV4-1 with TRBJ1-1; D is unclear. V was shortened by 1 base and J by 5 bases, with 8 bases between the two germline ends. The CDR3 totals 13 residues. Germline V gives CDR1 MGHRA, CDR2 YSYEKL.

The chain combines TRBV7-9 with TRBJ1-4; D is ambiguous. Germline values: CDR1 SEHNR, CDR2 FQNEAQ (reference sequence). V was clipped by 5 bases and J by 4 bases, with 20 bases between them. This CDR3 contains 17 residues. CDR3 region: CASSPPPPAQHNEKLFF. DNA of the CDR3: TGTGCCAGCAGCCCGCCACCCCCGGCACAGCATAATGAAAAACTGTTTTTT.

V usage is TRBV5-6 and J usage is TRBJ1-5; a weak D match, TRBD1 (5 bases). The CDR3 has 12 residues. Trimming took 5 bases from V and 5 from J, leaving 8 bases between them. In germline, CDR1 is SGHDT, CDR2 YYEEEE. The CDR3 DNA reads TGTGCCAGCAGTAGGGGTCATCAGCCCCAGCATTTT. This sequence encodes CASSRGHQPQHF.